These 20 T cell receptor beta chains were sequenced from one sample in a study of control samples from healthy donors and cancer patients. Using immunoSEQ multiplex PCR, the repertoire was profiled, and TCRdb retains in-frame clones only, with some absent. The sample records some 150,000 clones, about 89% being singletons. The sample was blood. The receptors stem from a man aged 18 to 30 in good health.

J is TRBJ1-3 and V is TRBV7-2; no reliable D call. Germline V gene sequence: CDR1 SGHTA, CDR2 FQGNSA. The V end lost 1 base, the J end lost 8 bases, and 18 bases lay between the germline ends. CDR3 size: 16 residues. The CDR3 nucleotides read TGTGCCAGCAGCTTAGTTAGACTTCCGGAGGTAGACACCATATATTTT. This translates into CASSLVRLPEVDTIYF.

V gene TRBV10-3 combines with J gene TRBJ1-6; D perhaps matches TRBD1 (6 bases). CDR1 and CDR2 from the germline V gene are ENHRY and SYGVKD. The CDR3 consists of 16 residues. The ends were cut back, 9 bases at V and 3 bases at J, with 18 bases in the middle. The CDR3, as DNA: TGTGCCATTAGGGACACGGGGGGATTCTATAATTCACCCCTCCACTTT. This codes for CAIRDTGGFYNSPLHF.

J is TRBJ2-3 and V is TRBV7-9; D gene unclear. The CDR3 is 15 amino acids. Germline lookup yields CDR1 SEHNR and CDR2 FQNEAQ (reference sequence). Trimming removed 2 bases from V and 5 bases from J, with 14 bases in between. The DNA of the CDR3 is TGTGCCAGCAGCTTACACCAAATCGACCGAGATACGCAGTATTTT. This gives the protein CASSLHQIDRDTQYF.

This chain joins TRBV5-1 and TRBJ1-1; the D is unclear. The CDR3 length is 13 residues. Between the trimmed V and J ends, which lost 5 bases and 1 base, there was a span of 9 bases. CDR1 SGHRS and CDR2 YFSETQ come from the germline V gene. As DNA, the CDR3 is TGCGCCAGCAGGGGTGGGGAGAACACTGAAGCTTTCTTT. It specifies CASRGGENTEAFF.

The chain recombines TRBV19 with TRBJ1-1; D remains unclear. CDR3 length: 15 amino acids. Trimming removed 5 bases from V and 0 bases from J, with 13 bases in between. Germline CDR1 and CDR2: LNHDA and SQIVND (reference sequence). DNA for the CDR3: TGTGCCAGTAGTCCTACCTGGCAGCTGAACACTGAAGCTTTCTTT. This sequence encodes CASSPTWQLNTEAFF.

The gene calls are TRBV11-3 and TRBJ2-5; D could derive from TRBD1 or TRBD2 (5 bases each). Germline assignment: CDR1 SGHNT and CDR2 YENEEA. Trimming removed 4 bases from V and 1 base from J, with 13 bases in between. The CDR3 has 15 amino acids. DNA of the CDR3: TGTGCCAGCAGCTCGGGGCTTGGGGGCCAAGAGACCCAGTACTTC. It specifies CASSSGLGGQETQYF.

The rearrangement links TRBV2 to TRBJ1-1; D not resolved. The CDR3 is 18 amino acids. CDR1 is SNHLY, CDR2 FYNNEI, per germline. Deletions cut 3 bases from V and 0 bases from J, with 20 bases between. CDR3 in amino acids: CASSDILPVLTLNTEAFF. DNA for the CDR3: TGTGCCAGCAGTGATATCTTGCCGGTCCTAACACTGAACACTGAAGCTTTCTTT.

The gene calls are TRBV6-1 and TRBJ1-6; D uncertain. Germline CDR1 reads MNHNS; CDR2 reads SASEGT. The CDR3 totals 15 residues. V was shortened by 2 bases and J by 0 bases, with 5 bases between the two germline ends. The CDR3 bases are TGTGCCAGCAGTGAAAAGAGCTCCTATAATTCACCCCTCCACTTT. The encoded protein is CASSEKSSYNSPLHF.

The chain joins TRBV4-3 to TRBJ1-2, with D possibly being TRBD1 (5 bases). V gave up 0 bases and J gave up 5 bases, with 16 bases separating them. The germline gives CDR1 LGHNA, CDR2 YSLEER. The CDR3 is 16 residues long. CDR3 sequence: CASSQDDRQGLYGYTF. The DNA of the CDR3 is TGCGCCAGCAGCCAAGATGACCGGCAGGGTCTTTATGGCTACACCTTC.

V usage is TRBV5-1 and J usage is TRBJ1-3; tentatively, D is TRBD1 (5 bases). V lost 0 bases to trimming and J lost 1 base, with 8 bases between them. The V gene's germline CDR1 is SGHRS and CDR2 YFSETQ. The CDR3 has 15 residues. The DNA for the CDR3 is TGCGCCAGCAGCTTGGCATGGGGGTCTGGAAACACCATATATTTT. Translation: CASSLAWGSGNTIYF.

The chain combines TRBV6-5 with TRBJ2-2; 11 bases map to TRBD2. The CDR3 covers 15 residues. Germline V gene sequence: CDR1 MNHEY, CDR2 SVGAGI. Trimming removed 6 bases from V and 5 bases from J; junction bases left unmatched: 5. For the CDR3, the DNA is TGTGCCAGCAGCCTACTAGCGGGGGCGACCGGGGAGCTGTTTTTT. Protein sequence: CASSLLAGATGELFF.

The CDR3 nucleotides read TGCGCCAGCAGCCAAGGTTCTGGGGGTAATTCACCCCTCCACTTT. This translates into CASSQGSGGNSPLHF. The chain has TRBV4-3 and TRBJ1-6; TRBD1 might be the D (5 bases). V was shortened by 1 base and J by 6 bases, with 10 bases between the two germline ends. The CDR3 contains 15 residues. Per the germline V gene, CDR1 is LGHNA and CDR2 is YSLEER.

The chain joins TRBV4-3 to TRBJ2-7; a possible D gene is TRBD2 (6 bases). CDR1 and CDR2 from the germline V gene are LGHNA and YSLEER. The V gene lost 1 base and the J gene lost 4 bases, with 17 bases spanning the gap. There are 16 residues in the CDR3. CDR3 DNA: TGCGCCAGCAGCCAAGGACTTACGGGAGAAGGGTACGAGCAGTACTTC. The encoded protein is CASSQGLTGEGYEQYF.

The chain joins TRBV7-3 to TRBJ1-1; D not certain. V lost 0 bases to trimming and J lost 4 bases, with 12 bases between them. The CDR3 consists of 15 residues. The germline CDR1 and CDR2 sequences are SGHTA and FQGTGA. CDR3 in amino acids: CASSLTADRGTEAFF. CDR3 nucleotides: TGTGCCAGCAGCTTAACCGCGGACCGAGGCACTGAAGCTTTCTTT.

This chain joins TRBV7-2 and TRBJ2-1; 10 bases align to TRBD1. The CDR3 consists of 17 residues. V dropped 3 bases and J dropped 6; count of bases not matched to a gene: 11. Germline V gene sequence: CDR1 SGHTA, CDR2 FQGNSA. CDR3: CASSLRAGTGVFNEQFF. The DNA of the CDR3 is TGTGCCAGCAGCTTGCGGGCCGGGACAGGGGTATTCAATGAGCAGTTCTTC.

This chain joins TRBV2 and TRBJ1-1, with D unresolved. Looked up from germline, CDR1 is SNHLY and CDR2 is FYNNEI. Deletions cut 1 base from V and 5 bases from J, with 5 bases between. This CDR3 is 12 amino acids long. The DNA for the CDR3 is TGTGCCAGCAGTGAAGTTGGGACTGAAGCTTTCTTT. It encodes CASSEVGTEAFF.

This clone was seen a single time. The chain uses TRBV5-1 and TRBJ2-3; tentative D call: TRBD2 (7 bases). The germline CDR1 and CDR2 sequences are SGHRS and YFSETQ. Trimming left V 0 bases short and J 0 bases short, with 14 bases between. This CDR3 contains 17 residues. The CDR3 here is CASSLDVGGPSTDTQYF. In DNA, the CDR3 is TGCGCCAGCAGCTTGGATGTGGGGGGGCCTAGCACAGATACGCAGTATTTT.

The gene calls are TRBV18 and TRBJ2-6; 10 bases agree with TRBD2. CDR1 is KGHSH and CDR2 is LQKENI in the germline V gene. This CDR3 spans 19 amino acids. V lost 0 bases, J lost 0 bases, and 5 bases stayed unmatched. CDR3 coding DNA: TGTGCCAGCTCACCACCGCCAGTAGCGGGGGGCTCTGGGGCCAACGTCCTGACTTTC. Amino acids: CASSPPPVAGGSGANVLTF.

The chain has TRBV13 and TRBJ1-2; D is unresolved. V lost 4 bases and J lost 6, with 9 bases in between. CDR1 and CDR2 from the germline V gene are PRHDT and FYEKMQ (reference sequence). The CDR3 spans 12 residues. DNA of the CDR3: TGTGCCAGCAGCTCCGGAGATAATGGCTACACCTTC. Translating gives CASSSGDNGYTF.

The rearrangement joins TRBV6-1 to TRBJ1-1; a possible D gene is TRBD1 (6 bases). CDR3 length: 12 amino acids. V lost 3 bases and J 8 bases, leaving 10 bases between the germline ends. CDR1 and CDR2 from the germline V gene are MNHNS and SASEGT. As DNA, the CDR3 is TGTGCCAGCAGTGATTGGACAGCAGAAGCTTTCTTT. As protein: CASSDWTAEAFF.